This TCR beta chain was retrieved from a study of read filtering for tumor transcriptome and immune sequencing. Germline lookup yields CDR1 MNHNS and CDR2 SASEGT. V shed 8 bases and J 1 base; nucleotides not matched to a gene: 14. This CDR3 contains 18 residues. The library was built from about 0.4 ug RNA with molecular barcoded adaptors for alpha/delta and beta/gamma chains. TCRdb analysed the reads with MiXCR anew, one entry per CDR3 protein. The sample comprises tens of thousands of distinct CDR3 sequences, 20% to 25% of which are singletons, and about an eighth rests with the top ten. Bone marrow was sampled from every patient at the time of active disease.

The J gene is TRBJ2-6, the V gene TRBV6-1; 7 bases map to TRBD1. Material: a population of CD138-negative cells sorted from bone marrow. The sequence was obtained from a donor at least 40 years old with multiple myeloma. The CDR3 loop reads CASDPMRQGASGANVLTF. The CDR3 DNA reads TGTGCCAGCGACCCAATGCGACAGGGCGCGTCTGGGGCCAACGTCCTGACTTTC.